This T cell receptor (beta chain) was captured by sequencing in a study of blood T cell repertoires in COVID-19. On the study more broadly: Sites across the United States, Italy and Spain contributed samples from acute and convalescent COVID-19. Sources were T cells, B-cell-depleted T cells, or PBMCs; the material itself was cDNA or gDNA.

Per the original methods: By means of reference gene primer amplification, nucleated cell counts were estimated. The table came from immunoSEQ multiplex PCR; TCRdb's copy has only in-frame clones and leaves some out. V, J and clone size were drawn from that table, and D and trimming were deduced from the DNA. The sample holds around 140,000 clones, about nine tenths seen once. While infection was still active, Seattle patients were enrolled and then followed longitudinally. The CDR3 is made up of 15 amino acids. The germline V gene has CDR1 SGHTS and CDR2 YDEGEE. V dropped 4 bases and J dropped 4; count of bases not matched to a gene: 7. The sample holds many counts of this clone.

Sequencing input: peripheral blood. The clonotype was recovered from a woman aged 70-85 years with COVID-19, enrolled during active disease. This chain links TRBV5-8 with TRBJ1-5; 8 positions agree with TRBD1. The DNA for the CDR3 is TGTGCCAGCAGCGGAGGACAGGGAAGGAATCAGCCCCAGCATTTT. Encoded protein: CASSGGQGRNQPQHF. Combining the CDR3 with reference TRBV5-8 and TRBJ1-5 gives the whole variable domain EAGVTQSPTHLIKTRGQQATLRCSPISGHTSVYWYQQALGLGLQFLLWYDEGEERNRGNFPPRFSGRQFPNYSSELNVNALELEDSALYLCASSGGQGRNQPQHFGDGTRLSIL.